The next 21 T cell receptor beta chains were all read from a single sample in a study of T-cell reconstitution after alpha-beta-depleted transplantation in children. Unique molecular identifiers were incorporated during preparation of the TCRbeta library. MiXCR was run by TCRdb on the PCR reads, yielding one entry per CDR3 protein. The table has some 500,000 distinct CDR3 sequences, approximately 29% seen once; the top ten hold around 2.3%. Sequencing used PBMCs from the stem cell graft donor, obtained from the stem cell graft. These receptors were obtained from a human donor who donated a stem cell graft to a child with aplastic anemia.

This clonotype has a single count. This sequence joins TRBV20-1 and TRBJ1-2; 11 bases are shared with TRBD1. V gave up 3 bases and J gave up 8 bases; unmatched junction bases: 8. The CDR3 is 14 amino acids. Germline loops: CDR1 DFQATT, CDR2 SNEGSKA (reference sequence). The CDR3 DNA reads TGCAGTGCTAGGCCGGACAGGGGGCTTGAGGGCTACACCTTC. Its translation: CSARPDRGLEGYTF.

This clonotype occurred a few times. The chain recombines TRBV20-1 with TRBJ2-7; D remains unclear. The CDR3 consists of 11 residues. CDR1 and CDR2 from the germline V gene are DFQATT and SNEGSKA (reference sequence). The V and J ends lost 5 bases and 0 bases respectively, with 5 bases between them. The CDR3 spells CSARSSYEQYV. CDR3 DNA sequence: TGCAGTGCTCGTAGCTCCTACGAGCAGTACGTC.

The chain has TRBV2 and TRBJ1-5, with D tentatively TRBD1 (6 bases). This CDR3 contains 15 residues. V lost 8 bases to trimming and J lost 5 bases, with 19 bases between them. From germline, CDR1 is SNHLY and CDR2 FYNNEI. CDR3 coding DNA: TGTGCCAGCCTCGACCCACAGGGAGGGCATCAGCCCCAGCATTTT. It codes for CASLDPQGGHQPQHF.

The V and J genes are TRBV5-6 and TRBJ2-1; 8 nucleotides align to TRBD1. After removal of 3 bases from V and 7 bases from J, the junction contained 9 bases not matched to a gene. The CDR3 is made up of 15 amino acids. Germline V CDR1 and CDR2: SGHDT, YYEEEE. The CDR3: CASSWPGTGVNEQFF. CDR3 in DNA: TGTGCCAGCAGCTGGCCCGGGACAGGAGTTAATGAGCAGTTCTTC.

The chain is built from TRBV6-6 and TRBJ2-1; D is undetermined. V was shortened by 6 bases and J by 10 bases, with 13 bases between the two germline ends. Germline V gives CDR1 MNHNY, CDR2 SVGAGI (reference sequence). The CDR3 is 12 residues long. In DNA, the CDR3 is TGTGCCAGCAGCTCAGGACCCATGGAGCAGTTCTTC. Translating gives CASSSGPMEQFF.

The V and J genes are TRBV5-1 and TRBJ2-7, with D perhaps TRBD1 or TRBD2 (5 bases each). The germline gives CDR1 SGHRS, CDR2 YFSETQ. Trimming left V 0 bases short and J 7 bases short, with 17 bases between. The CDR3 loop spans 15 amino acids. Here the CDR3 reads CASSLGGTTPTEQYV. The DNA for the CDR3 is TGCGCCAGCAGCTTGGGGGGGACGACCCCTACGGAGCAGTACGTC.

This clonotype was seen a few times. The V call is TRBV11-1, the J call TRBJ1-1; D gene ambiguous. CDR1 is SGHAT, CDR2 FQDESV, per germline (reference sequence). The CDR3 totals 18 residues. The V end lost 4 bases, the J end lost 0 bases, and 21 bases lay between the germline ends. CDR3 residues: CASSYDFLAGTMNTEAFF. CDR3 nucleotides: TGTGCCAGCAGCTACGACTTTCTGGCCGGAACCATGAACACTGAAGCTTTCTTT.

This clonotype turned up a few times. The V gene is TRBV11-2, the J gene TRBJ2-1; 8 nucleotides align to TRBD2. The V segment lost 2 bases and the J segment 0 bases; nucleotides outside the gene matches: 9. Germline-derived CDR1 and CDR2 are SGHAT and FQNNGV. This CDR3 contains 18 residues. The CDR3 is CASSLWGGRPSSYNEQFF. CDR3 nucleotide sequence: TGTGCCAGCAGCTTATGGGGCGGGAGGCCGAGCTCCTACAATGAGCAGTTCTTC.

The rearrangement joins TRBV29-1 to TRBJ2-4; weak D call: TRBD2 (7 bases). This CDR3 is built from 12 residues. Trimming removed 7 bases from V and 5 bases from J, with 12 bases in between. The germline gives CDR1 SQVTM, CDR2 ANQGSEA. CDR3 nucleotide sequence: TGCAGCGCGGGGGGCGGGCAAAACATTCAGTACTTC. This gives the protein CSAGGGQNIQYF.

This clonotype has more than one count but fewer than ten. This chain joins TRBV28 and TRBJ2-5, with 8 bases matching TRBD1. Germline V gene data show CDR1 as MDHEN and CDR2 as SYDVKM. CDR3 length: 15 residues. After removal of 3 bases from V and 1 base from J, the junction contained 4 bases not matched to a gene. CDR3 residues: CASSFGRGPQETQYF. The CDR3 bases are TGTGCCAGCAGTTTCGGCAGGGGGCCCCAAGAGACCCAGTACTTC.

This clonotype turned up a few times. V usage is TRBV6-5 and J usage is TRBJ2-1; TRBD2 agrees at 11 bases. V shed 6 bases, J shed 0 bases, and the junction held 4 bases outside the gene matches. The CDR3 loop spans 16 amino acids. Looked up from germline, CDR1 is MNHEY and CDR2 is SVGAGI. The CDR3 loop is CASSYGLAGSYNEQFF. DNA of the CDR3: TGTGCCAGCAGCTATGGACTAGCGGGCTCCTACAATGAGCAGTTCTTC.

This clonotype was seen only a few times. This chain links TRBV5-1 with TRBJ1-2; TRBD1 agrees at 9 bases. Germline values: CDR1 SGHRS, CDR2 YFSETQ. The CDR3 is 16 amino acids. V was pared by 0 bases and J by 4 bases, with 7 bases of the junction left unmatched. DNA of the CDR3: TGCGCCAGCAGCTTGGAGGGACAGGGTTGGATCTATGGCTACACCTTC. It yields the protein CASSLEGQGWIYGYTF.

V and J are TRBV4-1 and TRBJ2-7; 13 bases fit TRBD2. CDR1 MGHRA and CDR2 YSYEKL come from the germline V gene. The CDR3 runs to 15 residues. Trimming cost V 0 bases and J 5 bases; bases outside gene matches: 1. DNA for the CDR3: TGCGCCAGCAGCCAAGACGGACTAGCGGGAGACGAGCAGTACGTC. It encodes CASSQDGLAGDEQYV.

This chain uses TRBV29-1 with TRBJ2-1; D is perhaps TRBD1 (5 bases). This CDR3 spans 15 amino acids. Germline CDR1 is SQVTM and CDR2 is ANQGSEA. V lost 1 base, J lost 7 bases, and 17 bases lay in between. CDR3 sequence reads: CSVEGQLQRENEQFF. CDR3 coding DNA: TGCAGCGTTGAAGGACAGCTGCAGAGAGAAAATGAGCAGTTCTTC.

This clonotype was found many times. The gene calls are TRBV20-1 and TRBJ2-1, with 10 bases fitting TRBD2. Germline V gene data show CDR1 as DFQATT and CDR2 as SNEGSKA (reference sequence). The CDR3 runs to 15 residues. The V gene end was trimmed by 4 bases and the J gene end by 6 bases; junction bases not matched to a gene: 9. CDR3 sequence reads: CSATNLAGVRNEQFF. In nucleotides, the CDR3 is TGCAGTGCTACCAATCTAGCGGGAGTCCGCAATGAGCAGTTCTTC.

The table lists this clonotype with a few counts. The V gene is TRBV12-3 or TRBV12-4, the J gene TRBJ2-4, with a possible D match to TRBD2 (5 bases). V was pared by 5 bases and J by 13 bases, with 15 bases between. The CDR3 sequence is 12 residues long. The CDR3 protein is CASSELGEPQYF. The CDR3 region has the DNA TGTGCCAGCAGTGAACTAGGAGAGCCCCAGTACTTC.

The chain carries TRBV30 and TRBJ1-1; TRBD1 matches at 7 bases. CDR1 is GTSNPN and CDR2 is SVGIG in the germline V gene (reference sequence). The CDR3 is 14 residues long. V dropped 0 bases and J dropped 6; count of bases not matched to a gene: 7. The CDR3: CAWSVGGGSSEAFF. CDR3 coding DNA: TGTGCCTGGAGTGTCGGAGGGGGCAGCTCTGAAGCTTTCTTT.

V is TRBV6-2 or TRBV6-3 and J is TRBJ2-1, with TRBD2 identical over 7 bases. The CDR3 runs 13 residues. Germline CDR1 is MNHEY and CDR2 is SVGEGT. The V and J ends lost 6 bases and 7 bases, in that order; junction bases with no gene match: 6. The DNA for the CDR3 is TGTGCCAGCAGCCAACGGCGGGGGAATGAGCAGTTCTTC. Translated, it gives CASSQRRGNEQFF.

This clonotype was seen a few times. This sequence joins TRBV18 and TRBJ2-7; the D gene is possibly TRBD1 (6 bases). CDR1 and CDR2 (germline): KGHSH, LQKENI. V was shortened by 6 bases and J by 3 bases, with 18 bases between the two germline ends. The length of the CDR3 is 15 residues. The CDR3 bases are TGTGCCAGCTCGCCGACCGGACAGTCCAACTACGAGCAGTACGTC. Translated: CASSPTGQSNYEQYV.

This clonotype turned up a few times. The genes are TRBV20-1 and TRBJ2-5; D is undetermined. The CDR3 spans 15 residues. The V gene lost 3 bases and the J gene lost 6 bases, with 20 bases spanning the gap. Germline CDR1 is DFQATT and CDR2 is SNEGSKA (reference sequence). The CDR3 DNA reads as TGCAGTGCTAGTAGTCGGGTCTGGGTTGAGAAGACCCAGTACTTC. Protein sequence: CSASSRVWVEKTQYF.

DNA of the CDR3: TGTGCCAGCAGCTTAGGGAGCGCCTTTTACGAGCAGTACTTC. It specifies CASSLGSAFYEQYF. The V and J genes are TRBV7-2 and TRBJ2-7; D is undetermined. Trimming took 1 base from V and 4 from J, leaving 11 bases between them. Germline V gene lookup returns CDR1 SGHTA and CDR2 FQGNSA. The CDR3 loop spans 14 amino acids.